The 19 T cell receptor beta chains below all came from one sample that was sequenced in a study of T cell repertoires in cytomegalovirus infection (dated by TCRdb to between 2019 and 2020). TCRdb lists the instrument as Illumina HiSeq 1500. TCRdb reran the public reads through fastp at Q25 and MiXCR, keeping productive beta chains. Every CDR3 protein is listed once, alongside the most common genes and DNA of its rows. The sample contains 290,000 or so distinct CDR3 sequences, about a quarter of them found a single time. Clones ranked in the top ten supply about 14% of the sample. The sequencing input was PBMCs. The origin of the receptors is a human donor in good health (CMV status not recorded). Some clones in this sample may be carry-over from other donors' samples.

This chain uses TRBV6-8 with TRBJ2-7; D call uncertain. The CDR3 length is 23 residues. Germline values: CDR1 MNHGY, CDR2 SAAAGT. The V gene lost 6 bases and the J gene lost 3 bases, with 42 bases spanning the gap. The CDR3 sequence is CASSPRQFITTKKKTIIRYEQYF. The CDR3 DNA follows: TGTGCCAGCAGCCCGCGGCAGTTTATAACGACGAAAAAAAAAACAATTATACGCTACGAGCAGTACTTC.

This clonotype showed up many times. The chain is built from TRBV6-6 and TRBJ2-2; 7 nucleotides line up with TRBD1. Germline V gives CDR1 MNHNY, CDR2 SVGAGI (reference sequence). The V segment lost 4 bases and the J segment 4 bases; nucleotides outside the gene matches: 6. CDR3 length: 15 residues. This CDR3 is CASSSGTAATGELFF. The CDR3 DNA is TGTGCCAGCAGTTCCGGGACAGCGGCCACCGGGGAGCTGTTTTTT.

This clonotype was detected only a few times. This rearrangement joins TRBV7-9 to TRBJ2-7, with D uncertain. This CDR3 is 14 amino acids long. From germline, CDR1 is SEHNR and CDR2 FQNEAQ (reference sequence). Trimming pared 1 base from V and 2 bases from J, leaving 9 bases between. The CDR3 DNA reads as TGTGCCAGCAGCTTAGATCACGGACCCTACGAGCAGTACTTC. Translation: CASSLDHGPYEQYF.

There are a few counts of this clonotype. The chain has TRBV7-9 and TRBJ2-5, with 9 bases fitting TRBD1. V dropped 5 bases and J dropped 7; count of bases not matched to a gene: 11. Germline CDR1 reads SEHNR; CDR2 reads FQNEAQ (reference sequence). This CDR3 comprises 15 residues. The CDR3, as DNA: TGTGCCAGCAGCCATGACAGGGGGACCTCAGGGACCCAGTACTTC. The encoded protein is CASSHDRGTSGTQYF.

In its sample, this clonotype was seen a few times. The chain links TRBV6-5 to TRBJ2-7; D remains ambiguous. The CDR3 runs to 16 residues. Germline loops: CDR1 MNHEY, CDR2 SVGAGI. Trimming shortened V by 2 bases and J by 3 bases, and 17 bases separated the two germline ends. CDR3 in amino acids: CASSYAPAPPSYEQYF. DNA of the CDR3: TGTGCCAGCAGTTACGCACCTGCCCCCCCGAGCTACGAGCAGTACTTC.

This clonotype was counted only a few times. The CDR3 region is CASSGGTRLGEQFF. As DNA, the CDR3 is TGTGCCAGCAGTGGCGGGACCCGGTTGGGTGAGCAGTTCTTC. This rearrangement joins TRBV11-2 to TRBJ2-1; TRBD2 is a possible D gene (6 bases). Trimming took off 6 bases at V and 9 bases at J, with 18 bases between the two ends. This CDR3 spans 14 amino acids. Germline V gene lookup returns CDR1 SGHAT and CDR2 FQNNGV.

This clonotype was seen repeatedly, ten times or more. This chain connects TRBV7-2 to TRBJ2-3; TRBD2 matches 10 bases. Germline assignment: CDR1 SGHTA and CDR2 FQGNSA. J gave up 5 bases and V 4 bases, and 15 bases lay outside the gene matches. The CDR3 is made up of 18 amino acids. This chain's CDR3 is CASSSFPRAGGPVDTQYF. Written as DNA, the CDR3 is TGTGCCAGCAGCTCATTCCCCCGAGCGGGAGGGCCCGTAGATACGCAGTATTTT.

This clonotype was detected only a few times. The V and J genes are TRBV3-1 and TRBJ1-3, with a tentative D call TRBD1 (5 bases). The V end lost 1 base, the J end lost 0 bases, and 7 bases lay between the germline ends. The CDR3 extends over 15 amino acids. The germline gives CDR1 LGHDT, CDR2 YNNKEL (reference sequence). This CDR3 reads CASSQGQSSGNTIYF. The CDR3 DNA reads TGTGCCAGCAGCCAAGGACAGAGCTCTGGAAACACCATATATTTT.

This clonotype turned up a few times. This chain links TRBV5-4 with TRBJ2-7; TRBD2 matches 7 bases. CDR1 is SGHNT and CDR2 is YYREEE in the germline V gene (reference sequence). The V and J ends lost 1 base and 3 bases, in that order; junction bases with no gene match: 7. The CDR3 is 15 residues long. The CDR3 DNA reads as TGTGCCAGCAGCTTGTACCATTTAGCGGGCTACGAGCAGTACTTC. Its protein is CASSLYHLAGYEQYF.

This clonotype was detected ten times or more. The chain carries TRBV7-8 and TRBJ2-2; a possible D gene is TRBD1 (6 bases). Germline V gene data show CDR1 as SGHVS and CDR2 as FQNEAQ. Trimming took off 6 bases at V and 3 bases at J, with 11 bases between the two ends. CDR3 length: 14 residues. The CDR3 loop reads CASRADSYTGELFF. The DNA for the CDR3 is TGTGCCAGCAGAGCGGACAGTTACACCGGGGAGCTGTTTTTT.

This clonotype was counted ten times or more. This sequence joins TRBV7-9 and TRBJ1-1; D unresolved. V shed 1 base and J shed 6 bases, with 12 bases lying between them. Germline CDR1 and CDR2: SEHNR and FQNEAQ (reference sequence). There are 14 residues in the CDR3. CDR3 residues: CASSLGQVGAEAFF. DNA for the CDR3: TGTGCCAGCAGCTTAGGGCAGGTGGGCGCTGAAGCTTTCTTT.

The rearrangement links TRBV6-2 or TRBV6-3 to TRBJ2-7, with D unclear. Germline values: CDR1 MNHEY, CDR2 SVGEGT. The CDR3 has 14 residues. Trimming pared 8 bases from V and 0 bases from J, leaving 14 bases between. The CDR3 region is CASSPLARSYEQYF. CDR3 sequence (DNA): TGTGCCAGCTCCCCGTTAGCCCGCTCCTACGAGCAGTACTTC.

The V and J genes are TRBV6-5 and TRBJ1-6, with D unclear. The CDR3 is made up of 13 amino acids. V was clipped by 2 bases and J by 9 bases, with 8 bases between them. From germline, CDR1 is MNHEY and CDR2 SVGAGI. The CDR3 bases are TGTGCCAGCAGTTACGGCGGTTTTTCACCCCTCCACTTT. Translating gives CASSYGGFSPLHF.

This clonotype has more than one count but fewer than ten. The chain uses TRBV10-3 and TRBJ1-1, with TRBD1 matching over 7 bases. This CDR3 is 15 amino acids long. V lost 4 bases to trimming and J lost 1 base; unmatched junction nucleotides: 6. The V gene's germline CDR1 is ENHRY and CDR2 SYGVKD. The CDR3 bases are TGTGCCATCAGTGGAACCGGGACAGAGAACACTGAAGCTTTCTTT. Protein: CAISGTGTENTEAFF.

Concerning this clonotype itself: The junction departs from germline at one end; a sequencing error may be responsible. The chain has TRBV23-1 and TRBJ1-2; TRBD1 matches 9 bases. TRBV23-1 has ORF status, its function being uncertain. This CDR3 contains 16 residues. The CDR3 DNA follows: TGCGCCAGCAGTCAACCGGGACAGGGAGGTCCCTATGTCTACACCTTC. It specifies CASSQPGQGGPYVYTF.

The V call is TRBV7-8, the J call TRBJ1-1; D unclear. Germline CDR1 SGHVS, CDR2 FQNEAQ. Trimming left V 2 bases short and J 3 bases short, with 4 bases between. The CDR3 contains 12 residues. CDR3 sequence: CASSLMDTEAFF. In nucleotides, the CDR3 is TGTGCCAGCAGCTTAATGGACACTGAAGCTTTCTTT.

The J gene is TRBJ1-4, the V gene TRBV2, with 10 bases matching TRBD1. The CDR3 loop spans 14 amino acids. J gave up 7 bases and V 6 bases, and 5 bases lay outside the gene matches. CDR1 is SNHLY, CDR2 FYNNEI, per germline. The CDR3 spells CASRRTGGVEKLFF. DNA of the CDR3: TGTGCCAGCAGGAGGACAGGGGGGGTTGAAAAACTGTTTTTT.

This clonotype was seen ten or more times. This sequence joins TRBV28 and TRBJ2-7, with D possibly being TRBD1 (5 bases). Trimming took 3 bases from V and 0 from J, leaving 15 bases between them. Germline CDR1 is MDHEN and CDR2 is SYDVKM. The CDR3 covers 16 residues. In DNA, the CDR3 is TGTGCCAGCAGTTTCACTTTACGACAGTCCTCCTACGAGCAGTACTTC. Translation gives CASSFTLRQSSYEQYF.

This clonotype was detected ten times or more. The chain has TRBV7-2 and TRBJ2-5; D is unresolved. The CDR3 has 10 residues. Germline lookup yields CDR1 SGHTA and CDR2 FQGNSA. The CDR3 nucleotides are TGTGCTACCGGGCGTGAGACCCAGTACTTC. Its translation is CATGRETQYF.